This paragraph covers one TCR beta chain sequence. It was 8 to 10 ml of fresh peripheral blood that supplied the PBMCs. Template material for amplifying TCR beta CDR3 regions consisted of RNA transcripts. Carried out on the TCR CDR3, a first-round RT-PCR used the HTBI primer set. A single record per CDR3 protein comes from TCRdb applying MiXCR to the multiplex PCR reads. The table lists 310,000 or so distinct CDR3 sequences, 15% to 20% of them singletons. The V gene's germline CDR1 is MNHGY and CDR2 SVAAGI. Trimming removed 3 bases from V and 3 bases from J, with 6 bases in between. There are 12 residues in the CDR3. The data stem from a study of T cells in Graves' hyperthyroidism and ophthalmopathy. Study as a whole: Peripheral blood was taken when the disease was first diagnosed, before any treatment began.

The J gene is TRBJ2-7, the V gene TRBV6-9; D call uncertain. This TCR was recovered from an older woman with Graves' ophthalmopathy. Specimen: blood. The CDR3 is CASSYLDYEQYF. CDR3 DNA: TGTGCCAGCAGTTACCTGGACTACGAGCAGTACTTC.